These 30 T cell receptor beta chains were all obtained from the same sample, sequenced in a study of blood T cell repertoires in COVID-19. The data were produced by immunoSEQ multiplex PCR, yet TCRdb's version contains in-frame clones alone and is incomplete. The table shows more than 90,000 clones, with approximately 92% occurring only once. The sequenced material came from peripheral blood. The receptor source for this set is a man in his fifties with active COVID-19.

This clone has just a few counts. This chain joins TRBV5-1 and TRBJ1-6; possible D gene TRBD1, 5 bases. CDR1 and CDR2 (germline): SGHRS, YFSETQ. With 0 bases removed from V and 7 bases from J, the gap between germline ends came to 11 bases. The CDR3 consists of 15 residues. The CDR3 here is CASSLAGLENSPLHF. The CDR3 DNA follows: TGCGCCAGCAGCTTGGCGGGACTCGAGAATTCACCCCTCCACTTT.

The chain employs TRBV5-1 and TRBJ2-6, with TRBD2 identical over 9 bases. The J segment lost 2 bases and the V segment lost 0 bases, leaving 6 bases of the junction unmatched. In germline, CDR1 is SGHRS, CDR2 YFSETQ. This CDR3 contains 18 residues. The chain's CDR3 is CASSLASSGGPGANVLTF. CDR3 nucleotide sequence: TGCGCCAGCAGCTTGGCCTCGAGCGGGGGGCCTGGGGCCAACGTCCTGACTTTC. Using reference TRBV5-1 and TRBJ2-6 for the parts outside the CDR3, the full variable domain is KAGVTQTPRYLIKTRGQQVTLSCSPISGHRSVSWYQQTPGQGLQFLFEYFSETQRNKGNFPGRFSGRQFSNSRSEMNVSTLELGDSALYLCASSLASSGGPGANVLTFGAGSRLTVL.

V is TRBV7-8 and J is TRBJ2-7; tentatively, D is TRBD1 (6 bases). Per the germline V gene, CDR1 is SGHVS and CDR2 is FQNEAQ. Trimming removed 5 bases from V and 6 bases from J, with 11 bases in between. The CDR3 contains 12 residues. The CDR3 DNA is TGTGCCAGCAGCCGGACAGTGGGCGAGCAGTACTTC. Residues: CASSRTVGEQYF.

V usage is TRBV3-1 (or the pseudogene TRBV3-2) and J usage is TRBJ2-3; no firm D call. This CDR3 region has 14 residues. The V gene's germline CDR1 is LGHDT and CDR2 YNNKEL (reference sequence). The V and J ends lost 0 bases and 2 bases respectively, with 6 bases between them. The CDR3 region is CASSQDAITDTQYF. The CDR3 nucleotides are TGTGCCAGCAGCCAAGATGCTATCACAGATACGCAGTATTTT.

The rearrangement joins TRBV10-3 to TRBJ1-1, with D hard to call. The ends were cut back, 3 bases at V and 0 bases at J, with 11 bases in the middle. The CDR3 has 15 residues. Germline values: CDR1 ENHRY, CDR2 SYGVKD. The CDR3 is CAISDELGMNTEAFF. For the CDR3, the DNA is TGTGCCATCAGTGATGAGCTAGGAATGAACACTGAAGCTTTCTTT.

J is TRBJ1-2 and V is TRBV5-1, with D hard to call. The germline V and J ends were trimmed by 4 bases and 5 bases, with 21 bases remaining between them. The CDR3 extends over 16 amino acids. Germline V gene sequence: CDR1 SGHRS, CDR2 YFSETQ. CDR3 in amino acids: CASSQDSSNRYYGYTF. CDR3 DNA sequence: TGCGCCAGCAGCCAGGACTCCTCCAATAGGTATTATGGCTACACCTTC.

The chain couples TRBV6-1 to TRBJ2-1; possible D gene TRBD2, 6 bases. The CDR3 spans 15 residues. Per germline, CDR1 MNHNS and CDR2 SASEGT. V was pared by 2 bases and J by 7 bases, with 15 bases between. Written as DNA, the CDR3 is TGTGCCAGCAGTGAAACGGAGGCGAGCGGGAATGAGCAGTTCTTC. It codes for CASSETEASGNEQFF.

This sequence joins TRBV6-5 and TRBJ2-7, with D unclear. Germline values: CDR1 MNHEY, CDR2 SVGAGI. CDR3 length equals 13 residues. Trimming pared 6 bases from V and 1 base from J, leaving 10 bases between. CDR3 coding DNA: TGTGCCAGCAGATCGACAATATCCTACGAGCAGTACTTC. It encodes CASRSTISYEQYF.

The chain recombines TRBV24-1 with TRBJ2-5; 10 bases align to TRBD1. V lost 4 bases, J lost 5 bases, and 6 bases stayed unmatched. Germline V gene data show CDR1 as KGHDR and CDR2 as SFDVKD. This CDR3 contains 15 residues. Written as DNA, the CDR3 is TGTGCCACCAGTGAGGGACAGGGGACAAGGGAGACCCAGTACTTC. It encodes CATSEGQGTRETQYF.

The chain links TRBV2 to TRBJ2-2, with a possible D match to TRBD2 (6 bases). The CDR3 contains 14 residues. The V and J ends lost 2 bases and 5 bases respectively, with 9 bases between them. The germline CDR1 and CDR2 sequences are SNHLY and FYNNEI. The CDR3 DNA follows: TGTGCCAGCAGTGAATTGGGGGGAACCGGGGAGCTGTTTTTT. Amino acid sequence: CASSELGGTGELFF.

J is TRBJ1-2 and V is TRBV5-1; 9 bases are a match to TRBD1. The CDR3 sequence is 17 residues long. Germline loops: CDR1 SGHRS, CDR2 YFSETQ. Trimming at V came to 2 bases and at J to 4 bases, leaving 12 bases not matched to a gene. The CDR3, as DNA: TGCGCCAGCAGCTTAGACGACTCGGGACAGGGCGCCTATGGCTACACCTTC. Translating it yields CASSLDDSGQGAYGYTF.

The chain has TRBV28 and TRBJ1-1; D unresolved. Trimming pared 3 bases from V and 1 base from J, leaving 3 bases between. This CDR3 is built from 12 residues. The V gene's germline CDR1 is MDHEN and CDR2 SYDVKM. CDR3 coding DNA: TGTGCCAGCAGTTTCCGGAACACTGAAGCTTTCTTT. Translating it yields CASSFRNTEAFF.

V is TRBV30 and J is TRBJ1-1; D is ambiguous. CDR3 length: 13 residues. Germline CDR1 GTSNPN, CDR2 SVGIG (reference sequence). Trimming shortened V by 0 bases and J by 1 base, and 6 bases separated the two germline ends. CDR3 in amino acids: CAWSVSENTEAFF. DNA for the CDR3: TGTGCCTGGAGTGTTAGTGAGAACACTGAAGCTTTCTTT.

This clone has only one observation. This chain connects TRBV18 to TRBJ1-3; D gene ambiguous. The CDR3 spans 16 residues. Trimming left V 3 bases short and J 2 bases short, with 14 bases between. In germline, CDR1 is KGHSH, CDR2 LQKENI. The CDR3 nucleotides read TGTGCCAGCTCACCTAATCAGAGGTTTGCTGGAAACACCATATATTTT. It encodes CASSPNQRFAGNTIYF.

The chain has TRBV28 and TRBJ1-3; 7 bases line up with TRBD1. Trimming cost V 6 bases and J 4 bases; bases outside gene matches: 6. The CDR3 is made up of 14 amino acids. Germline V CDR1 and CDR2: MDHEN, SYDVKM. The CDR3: CASRRDSRGNTIYF. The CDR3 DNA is TGTGCCAGCAGACGGGACAGTCGAGGAAACACCATATATTTT. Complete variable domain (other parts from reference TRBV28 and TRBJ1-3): DVKVTQSSRYLVKRTGEKVFLECVQDMDHENMFWYRQDPGLGLRLIYFSYDVKMKEKGDIPEGYSVSREKKERFSLILESASTNQTSMYLCASRRDSRGNTIYFGEGSWLTVV.

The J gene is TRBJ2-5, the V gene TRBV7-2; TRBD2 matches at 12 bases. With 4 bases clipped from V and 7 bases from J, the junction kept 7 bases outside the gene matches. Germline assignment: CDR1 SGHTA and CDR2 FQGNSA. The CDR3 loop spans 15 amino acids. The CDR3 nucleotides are TGTGCCAGCAGCTCGGGACTAGCGGGCGTCGGGACCCAGTACTTC. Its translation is CASSSGLAGVGTQYF.

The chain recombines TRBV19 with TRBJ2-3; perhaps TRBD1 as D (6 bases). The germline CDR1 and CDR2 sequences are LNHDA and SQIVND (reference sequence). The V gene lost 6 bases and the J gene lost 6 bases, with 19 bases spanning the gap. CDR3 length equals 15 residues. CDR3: CASSPGTWPVDTQYF. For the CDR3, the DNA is TGTGCCAGTAGCCCCGGGACATGGCCCGTGGATACGCAGTATTTT.

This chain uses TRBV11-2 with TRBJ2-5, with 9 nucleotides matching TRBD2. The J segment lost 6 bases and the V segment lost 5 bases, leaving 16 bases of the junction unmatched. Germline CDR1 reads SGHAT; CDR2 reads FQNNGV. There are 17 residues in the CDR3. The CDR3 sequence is CASSSQGLATTVKTQYF. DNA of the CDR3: TGTGCCAGCAGCAGCCAGGGACTAGCAACGACGGTGAAGACCCAGTACTTC. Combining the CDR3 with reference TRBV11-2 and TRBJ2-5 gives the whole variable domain EAGVAQSPRYKIIEKRQSVAFWCNPISGHATLYWYQQILGQGPKLLIQFQNNGVVDDSQLPKDRFSAERLKGVDSTLKIQPAKLEDSAVYLCASSSQGLATTVKTQYFGPGTRLLVL.

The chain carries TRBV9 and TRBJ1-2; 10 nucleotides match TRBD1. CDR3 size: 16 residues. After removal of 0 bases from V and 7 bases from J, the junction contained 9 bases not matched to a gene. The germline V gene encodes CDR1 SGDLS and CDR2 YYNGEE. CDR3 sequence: CASSVGTGGVGGGYTF. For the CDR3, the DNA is TGTGCCAGCAGCGTAGGGACAGGGGGAGTCGGAGGTGGCTACACCTTC.

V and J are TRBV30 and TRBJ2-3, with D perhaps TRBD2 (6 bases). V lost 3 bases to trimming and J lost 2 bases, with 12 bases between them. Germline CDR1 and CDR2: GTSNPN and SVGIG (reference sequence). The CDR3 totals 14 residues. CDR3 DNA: TGTGCCTGGAGCGAGCTAGCGTTCACAGATACGCAGTATTTT. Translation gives CAWSELAFTDTQYF.

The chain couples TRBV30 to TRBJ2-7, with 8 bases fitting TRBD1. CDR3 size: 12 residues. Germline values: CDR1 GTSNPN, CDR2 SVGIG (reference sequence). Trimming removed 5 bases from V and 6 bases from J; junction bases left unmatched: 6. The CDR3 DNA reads TGTGCCTGGTGTGGACAGGGAGGCGAGCAGTACTTC. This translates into CAWCGQGGEQYF.

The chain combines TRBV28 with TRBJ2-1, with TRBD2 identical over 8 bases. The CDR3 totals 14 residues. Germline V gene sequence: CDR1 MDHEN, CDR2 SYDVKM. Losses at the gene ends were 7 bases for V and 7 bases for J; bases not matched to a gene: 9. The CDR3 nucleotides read TGTGCCAGCAACGCCCACAGCGGGAGAAATGAGCAGTTCTTC. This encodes CASNAHSGRNEQFF.

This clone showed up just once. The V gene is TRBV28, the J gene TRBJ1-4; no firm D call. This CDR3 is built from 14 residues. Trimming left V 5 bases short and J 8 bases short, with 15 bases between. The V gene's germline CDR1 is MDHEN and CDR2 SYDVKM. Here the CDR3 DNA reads TGTGCCAGCAGTCCCCCCCCGGGTCTAGAAAAACTGTTTTTT. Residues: CASSPPPGLEKLFF.

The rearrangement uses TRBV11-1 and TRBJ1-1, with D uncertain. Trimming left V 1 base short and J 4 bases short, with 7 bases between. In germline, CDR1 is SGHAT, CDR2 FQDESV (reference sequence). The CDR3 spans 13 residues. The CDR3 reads CASSLGGPTEAFF. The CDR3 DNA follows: TGTGCCAGCAGCTTAGGAGGGCCCACTGAAGCTTTCTTT.

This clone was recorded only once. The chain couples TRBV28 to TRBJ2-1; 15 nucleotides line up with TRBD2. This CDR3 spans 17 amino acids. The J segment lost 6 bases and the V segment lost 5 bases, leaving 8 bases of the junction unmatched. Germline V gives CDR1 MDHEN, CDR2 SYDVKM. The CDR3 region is CASSSRTSGRARNEQFF. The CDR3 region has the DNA TGTGCCAGCAGTAGTAGGACTAGCGGGAGGGCCCGCAATGAGCAGTTCTTC.

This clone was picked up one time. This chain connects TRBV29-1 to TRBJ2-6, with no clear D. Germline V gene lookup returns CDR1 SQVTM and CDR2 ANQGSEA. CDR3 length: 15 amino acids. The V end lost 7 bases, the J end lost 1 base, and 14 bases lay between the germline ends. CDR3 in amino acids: CSGTLVTSGANVLTF. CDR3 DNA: TGCAGCGGTACTCTGGTAACGTCTGGGGCCAACGTCCTGACTTTC.

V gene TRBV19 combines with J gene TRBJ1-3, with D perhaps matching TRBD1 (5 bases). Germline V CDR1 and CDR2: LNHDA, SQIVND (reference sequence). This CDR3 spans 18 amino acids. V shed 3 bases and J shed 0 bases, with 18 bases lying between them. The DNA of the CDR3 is TGTGCCAGTAGTATCGACCGGGACTTACACAGCTCTGGAAACACCATATATTTT. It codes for CASSIDRDLHSSGNTIYF.

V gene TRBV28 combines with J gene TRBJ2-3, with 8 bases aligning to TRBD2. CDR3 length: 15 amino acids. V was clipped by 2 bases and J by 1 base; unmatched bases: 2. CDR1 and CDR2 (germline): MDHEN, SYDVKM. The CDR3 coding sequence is TGTGCCAGCAGTTTAACGGGAGGGGGCACAGATACGCAGTATTTT. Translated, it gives CASSLTGGGTDTQYF. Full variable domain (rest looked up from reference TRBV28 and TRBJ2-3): DVKVTQSSRYLVKRTGEKVFLECVQDMDHENMFWYRQDPGLGLRLIYFSYDVKMKEKGDIPEGYSVSREKKERFSLILESASTNQTSMYLCASSLTGGGTDTQYFGPGTRLTVL.

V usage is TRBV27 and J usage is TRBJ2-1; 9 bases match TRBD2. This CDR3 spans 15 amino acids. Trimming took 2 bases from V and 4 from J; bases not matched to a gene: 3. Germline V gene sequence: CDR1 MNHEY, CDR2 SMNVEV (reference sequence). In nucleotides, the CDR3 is TGTGCCAGCAGTTTAAGCGGGAGGCCTTACAATGAGCAGTTCTTC. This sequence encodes CASSLSGRPYNEQFF.

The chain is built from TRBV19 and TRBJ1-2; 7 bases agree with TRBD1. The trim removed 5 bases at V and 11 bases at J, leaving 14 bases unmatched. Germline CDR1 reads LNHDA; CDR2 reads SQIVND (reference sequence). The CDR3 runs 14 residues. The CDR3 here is CASSATGVQSGYTF. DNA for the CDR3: TGTGCCAGTAGTGCTACAGGGGTACAATCTGGGTACACCTTC.